This entry lists 11 T cell receptor beta chains sequenced from one sample in a study of blood T cell repertoires in COVID-19. Generated by immunoSEQ multiplex PCR, the TCRdb table keeps only in-frame clones and is missing some. Among some 200,000 clones listed, about 81% were seen once. The sequencing sample was made of peripheral blood. These receptors came from a man aged 25-45 years with active or convalescent COVID-19.

J is TRBJ2-1 and V is TRBV30; 11 bases fit TRBD2. The trim removed 3 bases at V and 4 bases at J, leaving 5 bases unmatched. The CDR3 loop spans 15 amino acids. Per germline, CDR1 GTSNPN and CDR2 SVGIG (reference sequence). CDR3 sequence (DNA): TGTGCCTGGAGCTCAACTAGCGGGAGATACAATGAGCAGTTCTTC. It encodes CAWSSTSGRYNEQFF.

DNA for the CDR3: TGCGCCAGCAGCACAGATAATAATTCACCCCTCCACTTT. Its protein is CASSTDNNSPLHF. This chain connects TRBV5-1 to TRBJ1-6; D is uncertain. Germline lookup yields CDR1 SGHRS and CDR2 YFSETQ. The CDR3 covers 13 residues. The V end was cut by 4 bases, the J end by 5 bases, with 7 bases between. Together with reference TRBV5-1 and TRBJ1-6, the CDR3 gives the full variable domain: KAGVTQTPRYLIKTRGQQVTLSCSPISGHRSVSWYQQTPGQGLQFLFEYFSETQRNKGNFPGRFSGRQFSNSRSEMNVSTLELGDSALYLCASSTDNNSPLHFGNGTRLTVT.

This clone has just one count. V and J are TRBV5-4 and TRBJ2-5; 10 bases line up with TRBD1. After removal of 1 base from V and 4 bases from J, the junction contained 10 bases not matched to a gene. Germline CDR1 is SGHNT and CDR2 is YYREEE (reference sequence). The CDR3 sequence is 17 residues long. The chain's CDR3 is CASSLPYGQGEGETQYF. The CDR3 coding sequence is TGTGCCAGCAGCTTGCCCTACGGACAGGGGGAAGGAGAGACCCAGTACTTC.

V is TRBV10-1 and J is TRBJ1-6; D is ambiguous. Germline values: CDR1 WNHNN, CDR2 SYGVQD (reference sequence). V gave up 0 bases and J gave up 9 bases, with 12 bases separating them. The CDR3 is 15 residues long. The CDR3 sequence: CASSESTGSGSPLHF. The CDR3 nucleotides read TGCGCCAGCAGTGAGTCGACGGGGTCTGGTTCACCCCTCCACTTT.

This clone is a singleton in its sample. The rearrangement uses TRBV19 and TRBJ2-1, with TRBD1 as a possible D gene (7 bases). The V gene lost 1 base and the J gene lost 6 bases, with 22 bases spanning the gap. Germline V gene lookup returns CDR1 LNHDA and CDR2 SQIVND (reference sequence). CDR3 length: 18 amino acids. The chain's CDR3 is CASSIVVLGQPGGNEQFF. In DNA, the CDR3 is TGTGCCAGTAGTATAGTCGTGCTGGGACAGCCCGGGGGCAATGAGCAGTTCTTC.

The chain is built from TRBV5-8 and TRBJ1-1; a possible D gene is TRBD1 (5 bases). This CDR3 has 13 amino acids. CDR1 is SGHTS, CDR2 YDEGEE, per germline. V was trimmed by 0 bases and J by 3 bases, leaving 6 bases between them. The CDR3 reads CASSLDRHTEAFF. The CDR3 nucleotides read TGTGCCAGCAGCTTGGACAGGCACACTGAAGCTTTCTTT. Drawing the rest from reference TRBV5-8 and TRBJ1-1, the complete variable domain is EAGVTQSPTHLIKTRGQQATLRCSPISGHTSVYWYQQALGLGLQFLLWYDEGEERNRGNFPPRFSGRQFPNYSSELNVNALELEDSALYLCASSLDRHTEAFFGQGTRLTVV.

CDR3 loop: CATSAGPGQGDSPLHF. The CDR3 DNA is TGTGCCACCAGTGCCGGTCCGGGACAGGGAGATTCACCCCTCCACTTT. This chain links TRBV24-1 with TRBJ1-6; TRBD1 matches 9 bases. This CDR3 comprises 16 residues. Germline V gene data show CDR1 as KGHDR and CDR2 as SFDVKD. V was pared by 5 bases and J by 8 bases, with 9 bases of the junction left unmatched.

This clone appeared once. This rearrangement joins TRBV4-1 to TRBJ2-2; 8 positions agree with TRBD1. There are 20 residues in the CDR3. Per germline, CDR1 MGHRA and CDR2 YSYEKL. Trimming removed 0 bases from V and 6 bases from J; junction bases left unmatched: 18. In DNA, the CDR3 is TGCGCCAGCAGCCAAGATCGCAGTAGGACAGGGTCCCGGGTGGCCGGGGAGCTGTTTTTT. Protein: CASSQDRSRTGSRVAGELFF.

The chain combines TRBV19 with TRBJ1-1; D gene unclear. Looked up from germline, CDR1 is LNHDA and CDR2 is SQIVND (reference sequence). The CDR3 is 14 amino acids. Trimming left V 7 bases short and J 0 bases short, with 12 bases between. Here the CDR3 reads CASMRDTMNTEAFF. The CDR3 nucleotides read TGTGCCAGTATGAGAGACACGATGAACACTGAAGCTTTCTTT.

The chain uses TRBV4-3 and TRBJ2-3, with 10 nucleotides matching TRBD1. CDR3 length: 16 amino acids. The germline gives CDR1 LGHNA, CDR2 YSLEER. With V trimmed by 0 bases and J by 4 bases, 4 bases remained unmatched. CDR3 region: CASSQEMGQGPDTQYF. The CDR3 region has the DNA TGCGCCAGCAGCCAAGAAATGGGACAGGGGCCAGATACGCAGTATTTT.

With regard to this clone: Other DNA sequences of this sample code for an identical CDR3. The CDR3 DNA reads as TGTGCCAGCAGTTTTACCGGGAATCAGCCCCAGCATTTT. As protein: CASSFTGNQPQHF. The chain combines TRBV12-3 or TRBV12-4 with TRBJ1-5; D gene unclear. The CDR3 has 13 amino acids. Trimming stripped 3 bases from V and 4 bases from J, with 7 bases between.